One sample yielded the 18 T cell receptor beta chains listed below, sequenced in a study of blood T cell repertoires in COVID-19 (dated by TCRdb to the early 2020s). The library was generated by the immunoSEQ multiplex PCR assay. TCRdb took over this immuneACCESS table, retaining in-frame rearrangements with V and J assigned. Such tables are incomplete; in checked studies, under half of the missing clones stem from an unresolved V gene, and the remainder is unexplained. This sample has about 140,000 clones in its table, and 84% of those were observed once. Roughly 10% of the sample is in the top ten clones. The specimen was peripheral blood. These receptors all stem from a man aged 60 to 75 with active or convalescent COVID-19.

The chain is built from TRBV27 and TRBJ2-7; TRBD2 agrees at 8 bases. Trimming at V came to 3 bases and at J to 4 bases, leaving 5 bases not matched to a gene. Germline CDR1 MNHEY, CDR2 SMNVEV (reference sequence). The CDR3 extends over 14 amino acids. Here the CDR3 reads CASSFGGAKYEQYF. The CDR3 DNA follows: TGTGCCAGCAGTTTCGGGGGGGCAAAATACGAGCAGTACTTC.

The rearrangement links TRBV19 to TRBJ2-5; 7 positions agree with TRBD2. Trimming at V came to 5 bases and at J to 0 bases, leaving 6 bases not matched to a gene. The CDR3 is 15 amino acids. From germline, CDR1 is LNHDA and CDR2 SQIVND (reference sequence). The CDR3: CASSPTSANQETQYF. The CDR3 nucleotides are TGTGCCAGTAGTCCCACTAGCGCCAACCAAGAGACCCAGTACTTC.

CDR3: CASRGLAPETQYF. CDR3 DNA: TGTGCCAGCAGGGGACTAGCCCCAGAGACCCAGTACTTC. The V and J genes are TRBV27 and TRBJ2-5; TRBD2 matches at 9 bases. This CDR3 is 13 amino acids long. The germline gives CDR1 MNHEY, CDR2 SMNVEV (reference sequence). Trimming cost V 6 bases and J 4 bases; bases outside gene matches: 3.

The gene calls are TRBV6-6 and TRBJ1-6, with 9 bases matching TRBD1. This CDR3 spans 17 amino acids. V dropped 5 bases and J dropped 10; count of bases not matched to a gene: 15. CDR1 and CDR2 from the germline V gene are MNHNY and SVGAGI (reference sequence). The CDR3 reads CASSRIQGQGTESPLHF. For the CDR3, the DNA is TGTGCCAGCAGTCGCATACAGGGACAGGGTACAGAGTCACCCCTCCACTTT.

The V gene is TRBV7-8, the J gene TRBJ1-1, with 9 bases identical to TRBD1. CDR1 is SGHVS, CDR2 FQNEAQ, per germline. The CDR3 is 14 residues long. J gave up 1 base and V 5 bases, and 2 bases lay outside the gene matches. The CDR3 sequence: CASSMGQGNTEAFF. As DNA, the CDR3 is TGTGCCAGCAGCATGGGACAGGGGAACACTGAAGCTTTCTTT.

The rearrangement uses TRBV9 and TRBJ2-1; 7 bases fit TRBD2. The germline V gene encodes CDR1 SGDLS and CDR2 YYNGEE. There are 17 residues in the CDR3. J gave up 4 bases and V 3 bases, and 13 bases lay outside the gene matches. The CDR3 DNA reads TGTGCCAGCAGCGCGAGCTGGCTAGCTAGCGGATACAATGAGCAGTTCTTC. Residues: CASSASWLASGYNEQFF.

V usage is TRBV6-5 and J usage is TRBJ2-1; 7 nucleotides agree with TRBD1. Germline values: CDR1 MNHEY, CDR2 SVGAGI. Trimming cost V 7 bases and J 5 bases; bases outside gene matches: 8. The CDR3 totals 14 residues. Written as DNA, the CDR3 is TGTGCCAGCATCCTCGACAGGGTCGACAATGAGCAGTTCTTC. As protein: CASILDRVDNEQFF.

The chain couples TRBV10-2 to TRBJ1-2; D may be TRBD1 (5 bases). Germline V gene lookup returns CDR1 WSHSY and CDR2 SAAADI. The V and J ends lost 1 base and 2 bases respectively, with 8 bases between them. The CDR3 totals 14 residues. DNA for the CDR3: TGCGCCAGCAGTGAGTTTGACAGAAACTATGGCTACACCTTC. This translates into CASSEFDRNYGYTF.

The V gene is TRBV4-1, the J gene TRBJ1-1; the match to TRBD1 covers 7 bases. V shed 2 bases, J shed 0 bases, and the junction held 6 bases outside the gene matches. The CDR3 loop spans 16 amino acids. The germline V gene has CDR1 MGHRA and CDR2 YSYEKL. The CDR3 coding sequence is TGCGCCAGCAGCCAACCCCGGACAGGACTGAACACTGAAGCTTTCTTT. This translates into CASSQPRTGLNTEAFF.

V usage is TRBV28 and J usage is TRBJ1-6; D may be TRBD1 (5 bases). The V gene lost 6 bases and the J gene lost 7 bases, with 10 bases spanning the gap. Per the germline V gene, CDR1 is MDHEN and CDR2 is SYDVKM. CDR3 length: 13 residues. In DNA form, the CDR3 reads TGTGCCAGCAGCCCGACAGCAAATTCACCCCTCCACTTT. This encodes CASSPTANSPLHF.

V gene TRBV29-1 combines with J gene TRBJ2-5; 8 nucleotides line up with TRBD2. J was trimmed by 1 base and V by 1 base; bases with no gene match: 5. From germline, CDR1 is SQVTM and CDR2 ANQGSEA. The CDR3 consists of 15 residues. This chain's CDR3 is CSVEVGGRLQETQYF. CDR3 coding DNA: TGCAGCGTTGAAGTGGGCGGGAGGCTCCAAGAGACCCAGTACTTC.

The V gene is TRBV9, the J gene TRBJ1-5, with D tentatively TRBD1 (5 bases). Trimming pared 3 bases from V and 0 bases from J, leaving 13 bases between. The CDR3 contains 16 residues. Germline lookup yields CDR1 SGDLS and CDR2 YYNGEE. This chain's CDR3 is CASSGGEGLSNQPQHF. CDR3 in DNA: TGTGCCAGCAGCGGGGGGGAGGGCCTTAGCAATCAGCCCCAGCATTTT. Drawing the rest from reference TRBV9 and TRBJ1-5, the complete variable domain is DSGVTQTPKHLITATGQRVTLRCSPRSGDLSVYWYQQSLDQGLQFLIQYYNGEERAKGNILERFSAQQFPDLHSELNLSSLELGDSALYFCASSGGEGLSNQPQHFGDGTRLSIL.

In DNA, the CDR3 is TGTGCCAGCAGCTTGTGGCAGGGTGGGCAGCCCCAGCATTTT. It translates to CASSLWQGGQPQHF. The rearrangement joins TRBV5-8 to TRBJ1-5, with D tentatively TRBD1 (5 bases). This CDR3 is 14 amino acids long. Trimming left V 1 base short and J 7 bases short, with 12 bases between. Germline loops: CDR1 SGHTS, CDR2 YDEGEE.

The CDR3 reads CASSQAGQGEQFF. The CDR3 nucleotides are TGTGCCAGCAGCCAAGCGGGACAGGGTGAGCAGTTCTTC. The rearrangement links TRBV7-9 to TRBJ2-1, with 9 bases matching TRBD1. The CDR3 has 13 amino acids. Germline V gene lookup returns CDR1 SEHNR and CDR2 FQNEAQ (reference sequence). V lost 5 bases and J lost 9; bases outside the gene matches: 5. Using reference TRBV7-9 and TRBJ2-1 for the parts outside the CDR3, the full variable domain is DTGVSQNPRHKITKRGQNVTFRCDPISEHNRLYWYRQTLGQGPEFLTYFQNEAQLEKSRLLSDRFSAERPKGSFSTLEIQRTEQGDSAMYLCASSQAGQGEQFFGPGTRLTVL.

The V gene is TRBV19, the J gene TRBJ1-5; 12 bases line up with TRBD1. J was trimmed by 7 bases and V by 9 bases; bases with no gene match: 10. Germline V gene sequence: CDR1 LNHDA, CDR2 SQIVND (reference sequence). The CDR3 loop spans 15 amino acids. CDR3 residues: CARNAGTGGWQPQHF. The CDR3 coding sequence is TGTGCCAGGAACGCCGGGACAGGGGGCTGGCAGCCCCAGCATTTT.

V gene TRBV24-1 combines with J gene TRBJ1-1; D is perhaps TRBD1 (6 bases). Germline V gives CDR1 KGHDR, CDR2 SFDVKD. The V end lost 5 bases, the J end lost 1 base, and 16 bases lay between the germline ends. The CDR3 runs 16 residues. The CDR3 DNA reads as TGTGCCACCAGTGGCCTTGGGAGCAGGGGGAACACTGAAGCTTTCTTT. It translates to CATSGLGSRGNTEAFF.

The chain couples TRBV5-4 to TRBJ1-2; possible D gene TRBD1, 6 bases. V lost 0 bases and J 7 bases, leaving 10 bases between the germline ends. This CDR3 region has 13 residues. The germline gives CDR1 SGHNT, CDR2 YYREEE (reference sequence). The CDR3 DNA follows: TGTGCCAGCAGCTTGGAGGACAGTATTGGCTACACCTTC. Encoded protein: CASSLEDSIGYTF.

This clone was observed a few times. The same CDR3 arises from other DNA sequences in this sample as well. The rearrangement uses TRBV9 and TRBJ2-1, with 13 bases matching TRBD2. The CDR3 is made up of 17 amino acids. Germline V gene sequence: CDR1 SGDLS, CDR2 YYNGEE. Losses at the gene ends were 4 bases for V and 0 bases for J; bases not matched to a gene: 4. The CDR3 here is CASSPWTSGSSYNEQFF. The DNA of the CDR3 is TGTGCCAGCAGCCCCTGGACTAGCGGGAGCTCCTACAATGAGCAGTTCTTC.